This passage covers 4 T cell receptor beta chains from one sample sequenced in a study of T cells in Graves' hyperthyroidism and ophthalmopathy. TCR beta CDR3 sequences were amplified from RNA transcripts. A set of HTBI primers served as the primers for a first-round RT-PCR of the TCR CDR3. MiXCR, applied by TCRdb to the multiplex PCR reads, yields one record per CDR3 protein. The table lists 460,000 or so distinct CDR3 sequences, under 15% of them singletons, with less than 20% in the top ten. The sequencing sample was made of blood. Receptors originate from a woman aged 18-29 years with Graves' hyperthyroidism.

This clonotype appeared many times. This chain connects TRBV13 to TRBJ2-3, with a possible D match to TRBD2 (5 bases). Germline values: CDR1 PRHDT, CDR2 FYEKMQ (reference sequence). The V gene lost 2 bases and the J gene lost 3 bases, with 12 bases spanning the gap. This CDR3 contains 15 residues. CDR3 in DNA: TGTGCCAGCAGCTTATCGAGGGTATGGACAGATACGCAGTATTTT. Encoded protein: CASSLSRVWTDTQYF.

V gene TRBV7-9 combines with J gene TRBJ2-3; TRBD2 agrees at 7 bases. J gave up 5 bases and V 3 bases, and 5 bases lay outside the gene matches. Germline CDR1 is SEHNR and CDR2 is FQNEAQ (reference sequence). CDR3 size: 14 residues. This CDR3 is CASSLGVAGDTQYF. The CDR3 coding sequence is TGTGCCAGCAGCTTGGGGGTAGCGGGAGATACGCAGTATTTT.

This clonotype turned up a few times. The chain joins TRBV7-3 to TRBJ1-3, with D unclear. Germline V lookup: CDR1 SGHTA, CDR2 FQGTGA. CDR3 size: 14 residues. The V end was cut by 1 base, the J end by 3 bases, with 7 bases between. CDR3 sequence: CASSLIGGGNTIYF. In nucleotides, the CDR3 is TGTGCCAGCAGCTTAATCGGCGGTGGAAACACCATATATTTT.

The chain uses TRBV20-1 and TRBJ2-1, with 8 bases lining up with TRBD2. V dropped 3 bases and J dropped 0; count of bases not matched to a gene: 7. Looked up from germline, CDR1 is DFQATT and CDR2 is SNEGSKA (reference sequence). The CDR3 length is 16 residues. The CDR3 here is CSASGGGVGSYNEQFF. As DNA, the CDR3 is TGCAGTGCTAGCGGGGGGGGAGTGGGCTCCTACAATGAGCAGTTCTTC.